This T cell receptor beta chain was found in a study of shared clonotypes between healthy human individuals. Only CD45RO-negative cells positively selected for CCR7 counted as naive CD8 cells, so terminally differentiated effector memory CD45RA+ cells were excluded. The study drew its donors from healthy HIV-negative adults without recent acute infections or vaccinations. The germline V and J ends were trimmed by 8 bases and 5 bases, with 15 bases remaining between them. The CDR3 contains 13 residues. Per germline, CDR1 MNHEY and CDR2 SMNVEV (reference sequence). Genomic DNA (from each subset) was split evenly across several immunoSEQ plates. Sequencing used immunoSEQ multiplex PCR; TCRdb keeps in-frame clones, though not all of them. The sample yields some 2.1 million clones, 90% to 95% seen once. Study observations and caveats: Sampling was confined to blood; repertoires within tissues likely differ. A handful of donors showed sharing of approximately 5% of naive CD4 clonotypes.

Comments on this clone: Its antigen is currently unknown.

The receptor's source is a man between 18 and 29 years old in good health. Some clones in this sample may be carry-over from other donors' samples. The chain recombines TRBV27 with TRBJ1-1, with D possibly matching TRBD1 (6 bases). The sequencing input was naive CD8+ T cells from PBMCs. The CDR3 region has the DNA TGTGCCAGCGGCCTCCGAGGGGGGACTGAAGCTTTCTTT. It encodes CASGLRGGTEAFF.